The clone carrying this TCR beta chain was counted at least ten times. The target antigen is unknown. As the method for making TCR beta libraries, quantitative 5'-RACE with molecular barcodes was used. Via MiXCR, TCRdb re-called the 5' RACE reads, giving one row per CDR3 protein. Of 300,000 to 350,000 distinct CDR3 sequences in the sample, under 14% were seen once. These data come from a study of CD8 T cells in ankylosing spondylitis. This CDR3 region has 16 residues. Losses at the gene ends were 1 base for V and 3 bases for J; bases not matched to a gene: 12. CDR1 and CDR2 (germline): DFQATT, SNEGSKA (reference sequence). The study, taken as a whole, reports: Seemingly distinctive of ankylosing spondylitis blood was a TCR beta motif formed by eight highly homologous variants.

This clonotype originated in a female donor with ankylosing spondylitis or in good health (not recorded which). The chain recombines TRBV20-1 with TRBJ2-7; TRBD1 matches 7 bases. Specimen: blood, either unsorted or a sorted T cell fraction (not recorded which). The CDR3 nucleotides are TGCAGTGCTAGAGGTCTTTCCCACAGGGGTTTCTACGAGCAGTACTTC. Amino acid sequence: CSARGLSHRGFYEQYF.